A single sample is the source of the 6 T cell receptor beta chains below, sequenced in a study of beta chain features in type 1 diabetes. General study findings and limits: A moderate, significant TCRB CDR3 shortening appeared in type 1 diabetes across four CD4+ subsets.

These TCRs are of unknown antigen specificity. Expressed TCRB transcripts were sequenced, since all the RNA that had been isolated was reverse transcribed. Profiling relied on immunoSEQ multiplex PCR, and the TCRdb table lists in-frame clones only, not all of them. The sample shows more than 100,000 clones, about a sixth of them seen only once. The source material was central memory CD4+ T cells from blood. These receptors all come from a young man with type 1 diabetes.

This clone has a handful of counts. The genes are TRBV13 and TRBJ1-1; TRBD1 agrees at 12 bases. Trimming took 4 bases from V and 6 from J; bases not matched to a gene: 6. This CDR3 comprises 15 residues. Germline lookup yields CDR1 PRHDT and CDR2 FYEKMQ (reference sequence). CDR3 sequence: CASSSTGQGAAEAFF. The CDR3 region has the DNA TGTGCCAGCAGCTCTACGGGACAGGGGGCGGCTGAAGCTTTCTTT.

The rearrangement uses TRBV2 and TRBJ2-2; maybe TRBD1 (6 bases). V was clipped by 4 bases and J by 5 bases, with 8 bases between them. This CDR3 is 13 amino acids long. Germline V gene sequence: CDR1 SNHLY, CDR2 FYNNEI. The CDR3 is CASSADSTGELFF. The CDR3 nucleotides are TGTGCCAGCAGTGCGGACAGTACCGGGGAGCTGTTTTTT. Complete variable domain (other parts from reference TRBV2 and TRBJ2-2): EPEVTQTPSHQVTQMGQEVILRCVPISNHLYFYWYRQILGQKVEFLVSFYNNEISEKSEIFDDQFSVERPDGSNFTLKIRSTKLEDSAMYFCASSADSTGELFFGEGSRLTVL.

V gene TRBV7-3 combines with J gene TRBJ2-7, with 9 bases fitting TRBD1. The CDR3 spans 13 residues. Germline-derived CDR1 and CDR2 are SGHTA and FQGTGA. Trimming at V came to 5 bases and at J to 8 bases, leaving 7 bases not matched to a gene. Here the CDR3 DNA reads TGTGCCAGCAGCCCGGGACAGGGCTGGCAGCAGTACTTC. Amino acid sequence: CASSPGQGWQQYF.

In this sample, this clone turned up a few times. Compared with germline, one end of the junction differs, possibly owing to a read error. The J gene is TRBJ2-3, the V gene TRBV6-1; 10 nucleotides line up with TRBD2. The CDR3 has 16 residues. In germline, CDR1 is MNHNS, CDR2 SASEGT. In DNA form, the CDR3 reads TGTGCCATCAGTGGGATTAGCGGGGGGAGCACAGATACGCAGTATTTT. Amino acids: CAISGISGGSTDTQYF.

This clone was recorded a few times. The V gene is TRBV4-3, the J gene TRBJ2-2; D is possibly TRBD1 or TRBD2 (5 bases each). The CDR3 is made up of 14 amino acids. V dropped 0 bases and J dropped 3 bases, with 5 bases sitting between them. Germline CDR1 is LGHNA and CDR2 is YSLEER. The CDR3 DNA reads TGCGCCAGCAGCCAAGAGGGGGACACCGGGGAGCTGTTTTTT. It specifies CASSQEGDTGELFF.

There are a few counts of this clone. CDR3 bases: TGCAGCGTTGGGGGAGGCGTCGCTAACTATGGCTACACCTTC. Translating it yields CSVGGGVANYGYTF. V gene TRBV29-1 combines with J gene TRBJ1-2; D is ambiguous. Germline V CDR1 and CDR2: SQVTM, ANQGSEA. The V and J ends lost 4 bases and 0 bases respectively, with 12 bases between them. This CDR3 spans 14 amino acids.